The rows below give T cell receptor beta chains drawn from one sample of a study of shared clonotypes between healthy human individuals. The assay was immunoSEQ multiplex PCR, and TCRdb's table has in-frame clones only and misses some. The sample lists about 1 million clones, around 78% seen once, with under 0.65% in the top ten. The sequenced sample consisted of memory CD4+ T cells from PBMCs. These receptors all stem from a man between 18 and 35 years old in good health. Some clones in this sample may be carry-over from other donors' samples. The conserved cysteine and the conserved F or W are not part of the CDR3 here. Where a row states a size, it is once, few, many or the class of an expanded clone; other rows omit it.

-	TRBV9	ASSVASGQGASAF
-	TRBV25-1	ASSESLAGVNEQF
-	TRBV7-3	ASSFDTGIQY
-	TRBV28	ASSLEGAGRLTDTQY
-	TRBV6-5	ASSPAGQINYEQY
-	TRBV19	ASSTGLWGEQF
-	TRBV28	ASSIRAPFYNEQF
few	TRBV5-1	ASSLGTPNTGELF
few	TRBV7-9	ASSLGLIGTQY
once	TRBV4-1	ASSQVFGPPGEQY
-	TRBV7-2	ASSSTFNEQF